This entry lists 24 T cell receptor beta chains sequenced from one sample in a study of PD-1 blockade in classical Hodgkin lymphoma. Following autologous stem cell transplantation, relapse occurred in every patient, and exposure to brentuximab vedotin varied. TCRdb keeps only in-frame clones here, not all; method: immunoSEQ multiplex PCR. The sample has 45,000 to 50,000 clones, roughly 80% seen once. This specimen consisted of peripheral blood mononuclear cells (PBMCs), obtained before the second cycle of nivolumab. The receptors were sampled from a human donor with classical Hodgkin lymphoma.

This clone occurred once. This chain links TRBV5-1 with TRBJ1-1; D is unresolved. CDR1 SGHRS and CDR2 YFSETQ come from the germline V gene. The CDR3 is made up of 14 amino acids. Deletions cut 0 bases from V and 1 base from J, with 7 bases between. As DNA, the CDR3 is TGCGCCAGCAGCTTGGGTGTTCGGAACACTGAAGCTTTCTTT. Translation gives CASSLGVRNTEAFF.

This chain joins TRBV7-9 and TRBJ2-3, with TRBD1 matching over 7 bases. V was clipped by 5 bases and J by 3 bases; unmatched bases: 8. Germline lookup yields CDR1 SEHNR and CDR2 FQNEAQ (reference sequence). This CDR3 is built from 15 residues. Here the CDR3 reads CASSLQGVGTDTQYF. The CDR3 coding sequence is TGTGCCAGCAGCCTTCAGGGGGTGGGGACAGATACGCAGTATTTT. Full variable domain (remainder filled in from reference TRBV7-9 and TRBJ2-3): DTGVSQNPRHKITKRGQNVTFRCDPISEHNRLYWYRQTLGQGPEFLTYFQNEAQLEKSRLLSDRFSAERPKGSFSTLEIQRTEQGDSAMYLCASSLQGVGTDTQYFGPGTRLTVL.

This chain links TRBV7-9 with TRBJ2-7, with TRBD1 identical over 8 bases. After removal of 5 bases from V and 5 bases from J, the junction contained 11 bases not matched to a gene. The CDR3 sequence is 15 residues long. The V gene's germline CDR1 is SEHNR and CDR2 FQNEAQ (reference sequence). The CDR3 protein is CASSPGVGQVHEQYF. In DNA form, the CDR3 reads TGTGCCAGCAGCCCAGGGGTGGGACAGGTCCACGAGCAGTACTTC.

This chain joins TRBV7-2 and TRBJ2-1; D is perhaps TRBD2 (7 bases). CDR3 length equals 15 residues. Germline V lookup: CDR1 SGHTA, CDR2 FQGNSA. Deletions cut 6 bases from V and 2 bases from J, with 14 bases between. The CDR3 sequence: CASRGGGSAYNEQFF. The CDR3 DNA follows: TGTGCCAGCAGAGGGGGGGGCAGCGCCTACAATGAGCAGTTCTTC.

The CDR3 reads CAWSRTGFRSYEQYF. CDR3 coding DNA: TGTGCCTGGAGTCGGACAGGGTTCCGGAGTTACGAGCAGTACTTC. V and J are TRBV30 and TRBJ2-7, with 8 bases identical to TRBD1. With V trimmed by 2 bases and J by 4 bases, 10 bases remained unmatched. Germline assignment: CDR1 GTSNPN and CDR2 SVGIG (reference sequence). There are 15 residues in the CDR3. Based on the CDR3 plus reference TRBV30 and TRBJ2-7, the full variable domain is SQTIHQWPATLVQPVGSPLSLECTVEGTSNPNLYWYRQAAGRGLQLLFYSVGIGQISSEVPQNLSASRPQDRQFILSSKKLLLSDSGFYLCAWSRTGFRSYEQYFGPGTRLTVT.

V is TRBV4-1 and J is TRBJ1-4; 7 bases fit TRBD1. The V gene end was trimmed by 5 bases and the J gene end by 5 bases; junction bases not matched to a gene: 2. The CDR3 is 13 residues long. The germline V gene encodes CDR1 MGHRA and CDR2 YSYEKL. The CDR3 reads CASSSQGNEKLFF. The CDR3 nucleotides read TGCGCCAGCAGCTCACAGGGGAATGAAAAACTGTTTTTT.

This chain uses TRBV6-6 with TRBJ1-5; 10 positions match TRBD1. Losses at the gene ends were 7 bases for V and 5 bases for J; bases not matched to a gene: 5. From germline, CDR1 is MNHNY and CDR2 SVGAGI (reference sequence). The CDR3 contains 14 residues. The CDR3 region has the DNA TGTGCCAGCACCAACGGACAGGGGGATCAGCCCCAGCATTTT. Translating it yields CASTNGQGDQPQHF.

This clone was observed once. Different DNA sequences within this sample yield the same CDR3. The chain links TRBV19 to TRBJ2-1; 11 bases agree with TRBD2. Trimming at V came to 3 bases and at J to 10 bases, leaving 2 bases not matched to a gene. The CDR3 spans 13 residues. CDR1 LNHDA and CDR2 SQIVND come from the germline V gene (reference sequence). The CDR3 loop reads CASSIRTSGEQFF. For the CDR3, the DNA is TGTGCCAGTAGTATTCGGACTAGCGGGGAGCAGTTCTTC.

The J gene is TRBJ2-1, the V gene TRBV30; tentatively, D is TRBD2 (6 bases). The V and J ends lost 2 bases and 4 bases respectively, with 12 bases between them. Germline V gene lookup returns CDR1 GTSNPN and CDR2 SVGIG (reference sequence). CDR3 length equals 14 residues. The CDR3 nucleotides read TGTGCCTGGAGTCGTGGTAGCGGATACAATGAGCAGTTCTTC. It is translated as CAWSRGSGYNEQFF.

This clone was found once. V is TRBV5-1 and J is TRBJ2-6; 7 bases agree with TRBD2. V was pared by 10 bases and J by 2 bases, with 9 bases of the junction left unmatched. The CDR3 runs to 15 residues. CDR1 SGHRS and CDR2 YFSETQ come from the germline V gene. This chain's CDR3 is CASGSGTTGANVLTF. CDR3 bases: TGCGCCTCGGGGAGCGGGACCACTGGGGCCAACGTCCTGACTTTC.

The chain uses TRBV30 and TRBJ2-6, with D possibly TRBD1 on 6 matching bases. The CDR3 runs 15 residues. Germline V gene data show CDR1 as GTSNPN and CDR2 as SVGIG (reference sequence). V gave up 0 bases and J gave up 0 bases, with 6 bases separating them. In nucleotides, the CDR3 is TGTGCCTGGAGTGTAGGGGGCTCTGGGGCCAACGTCCTGACTTTC. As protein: CAWSVGGSGANVLTF. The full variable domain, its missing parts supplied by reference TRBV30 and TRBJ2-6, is SQTIHQWPATLVQPVGSPLSLECTVEGTSNPNLYWYRQAAGRGLQLLFYSVGIGQISSEVPQNLSASRPQDRQFILSSKKLLLSDSGFYLCAWSVGGSGANVLTFGAGSRLTVL.

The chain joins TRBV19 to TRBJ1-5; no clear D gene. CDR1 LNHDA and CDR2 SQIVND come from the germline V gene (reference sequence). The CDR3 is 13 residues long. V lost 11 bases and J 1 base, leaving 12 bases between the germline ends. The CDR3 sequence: CASRWGSNQPQHF. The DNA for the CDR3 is TGTGCCTCCAGGTGGGGAAGCAATCAGCCCCAGCATTTT. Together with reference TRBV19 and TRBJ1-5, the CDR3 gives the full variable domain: DGGITQSPKYLFRKEGQNVTLSCEQNLNHDAMYWYRQDPGQGLRLIYYSQIVNDFQKGDIAEGYSVSREKKESFPLTVTSAQKNPTAFYLCASRWGSNQPQHFGDGTRLSIL.

In nucleotides, the CDR3 is TGTGCCAGCAGTGAAGCGCTTCGAACCGGGGAGCTGTTTTTT. Protein: CASSEALRTGELFF. The chain has TRBV2 and TRBJ2-2; unclear D gene. The CDR3 extends over 14 amino acids. The germline V gene has CDR1 SNHLY and CDR2 FYNNEI. Between the trimmed V and J ends, which lost 0 bases and 5 bases, there was a span of 7 bases.

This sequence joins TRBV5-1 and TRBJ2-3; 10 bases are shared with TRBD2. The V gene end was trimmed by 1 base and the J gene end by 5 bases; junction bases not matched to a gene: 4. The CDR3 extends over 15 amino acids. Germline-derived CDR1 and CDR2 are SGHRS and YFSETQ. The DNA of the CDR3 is TGCGCCAGCAGCTTGAGGCTAGCGGGGGAAGATACGCAGTATTTT. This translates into CASSLRLAGEDTQYF.

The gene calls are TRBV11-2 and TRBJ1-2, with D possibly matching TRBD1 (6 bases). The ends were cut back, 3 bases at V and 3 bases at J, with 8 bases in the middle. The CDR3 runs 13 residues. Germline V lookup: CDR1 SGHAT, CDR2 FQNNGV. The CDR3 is CASSLGGHYGYTF. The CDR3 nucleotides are TGTGCCAGCAGCTTGGGGGGGCACTATGGCTACACCTTC.

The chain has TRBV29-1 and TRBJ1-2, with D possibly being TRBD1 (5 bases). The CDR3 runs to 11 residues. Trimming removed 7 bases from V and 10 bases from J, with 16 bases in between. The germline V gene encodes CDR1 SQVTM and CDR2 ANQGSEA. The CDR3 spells CSGWDGGSYTF. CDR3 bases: TGCAGCGGCTGGGACGGGGGTTCCTACACCTTC.

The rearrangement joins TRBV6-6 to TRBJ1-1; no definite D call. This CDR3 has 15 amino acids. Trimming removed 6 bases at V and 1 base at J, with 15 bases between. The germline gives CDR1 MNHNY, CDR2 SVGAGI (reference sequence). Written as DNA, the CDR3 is TGTGCCAGCAGCAGGACCGCCGGGTCGAACACTGAAGCTTTCTTT. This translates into CASSRTAGSNTEAFF.

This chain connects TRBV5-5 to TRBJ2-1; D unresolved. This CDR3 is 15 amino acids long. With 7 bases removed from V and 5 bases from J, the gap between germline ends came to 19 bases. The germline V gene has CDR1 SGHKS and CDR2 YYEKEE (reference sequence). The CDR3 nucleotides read TGTGCCAGCCCTGCTGTGGCAGAGACGAACAATGAGCAGTTCTTC. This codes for CASPAVAETNNEQFF.

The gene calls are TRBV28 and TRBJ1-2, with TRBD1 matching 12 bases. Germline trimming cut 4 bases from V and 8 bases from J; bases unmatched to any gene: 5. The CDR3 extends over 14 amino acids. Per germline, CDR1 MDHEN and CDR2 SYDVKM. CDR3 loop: CASSSGTGGVGYTF. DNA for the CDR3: TGTGCCAGCAGTTCCGGGACAGGGGGCGTCGGCTACACCTTC.

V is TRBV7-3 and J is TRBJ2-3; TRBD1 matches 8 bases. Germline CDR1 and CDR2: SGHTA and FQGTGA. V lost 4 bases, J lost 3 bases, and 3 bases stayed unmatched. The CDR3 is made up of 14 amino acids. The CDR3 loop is CASSSQGGTDTQYF. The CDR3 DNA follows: TGTGCCAGCAGCTCACAGGGGGGAACAGATACGCAGTATTTT. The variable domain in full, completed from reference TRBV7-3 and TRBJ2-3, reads GAGVSQTPSNKVTEKGKYVELRCDPISGHTALYWYRQSLGQGPEFLIYFQGTGAADDSGLPNDRFFAVRPEGSVSTLKIQRTERGDSAVYLCASSSQGGTDTQYFGPGTRLTVL.

CDR3 in amino acids: CASSYFGTDNSPLHF. For the CDR3, the DNA is TGTGCCAGCAGTTACTTCGGGACGGATAATTCACCCCTCCACTTT. The chain combines TRBV6-5 with TRBJ1-6; D might be TRBD1 (5 bases). The CDR3 totals 15 residues. Trimming removed 1 base at V and 5 bases at J, with 9 bases between. Germline V gene lookup returns CDR1 MNHEY and CDR2 SVGAGI.

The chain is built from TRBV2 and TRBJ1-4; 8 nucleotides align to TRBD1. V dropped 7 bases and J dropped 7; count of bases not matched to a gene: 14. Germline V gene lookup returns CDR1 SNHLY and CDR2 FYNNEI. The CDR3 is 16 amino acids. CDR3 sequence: CASTAIEQGGGEKLFF. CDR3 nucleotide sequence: TGTGCCAGCACCGCCATCGAACAGGGGGGGGGTGAAAAACTGTTTTTT.

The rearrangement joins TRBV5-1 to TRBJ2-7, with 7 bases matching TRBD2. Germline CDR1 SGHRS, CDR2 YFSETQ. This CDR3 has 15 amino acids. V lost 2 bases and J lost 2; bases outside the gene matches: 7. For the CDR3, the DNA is TGCGCCAGCAGCTTAGTAGGGCGGGGGACCTACGAGCAGTACTTC. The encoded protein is CASSLVGRGTYEQYF.

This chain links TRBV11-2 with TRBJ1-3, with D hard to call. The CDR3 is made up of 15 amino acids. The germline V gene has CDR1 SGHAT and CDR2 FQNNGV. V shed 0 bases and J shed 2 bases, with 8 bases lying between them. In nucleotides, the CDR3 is TGTGCCAGCAGCTTAGAGGGATGGCCTGGAAACACCATATATTTT. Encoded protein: CASSLEGWPGNTIYF.